What follows are 16 T cell receptor beta chains derived from one specimen sequenced in a study of blood T cell repertoires in COVID-19 (dated by TCRdb to about 2020). The receptor library was made with the immunoSEQ multiplex PCR assay. Entries here come from immuneACCESS through TCRdb and include only in-frame sequences with V and J called. Some clones fail to appear in such tables; in the studies checked, an unresolved V gene covers under half of the shortfall, and the cause of the remainder is unknown. This sample gives 95,000 to 130,000 clones in total; approximately 84% of them show up just once. The ten biggest clones cover less than 8% of the sample. Sequences were obtained from peripheral blood. The receptors were sampled from a man between 70 and 80 years old with active or convalescent COVID-19.

V is TRBV19 and J is TRBJ1-1; 8 bases agree with TRBD1. The CDR3 loop spans 14 amino acids. Germline V gene data show CDR1 as LNHDA and CDR2 as SQIVND (reference sequence). Unmatched junction bases numbered 7, after V lost 7 bases and J lost 3 bases. The CDR3 sequence: CASTTDRVDTEAFF. CDR3 DNA sequence: TGTGCCAGTACTACGGACAGGGTGGACACTGAAGCTTTCTTT.

This chain uses TRBV27 with TRBJ1-2; 9 bases agree with TRBD1. Germline loops: CDR1 MNHEY, CDR2 SMNVEV (reference sequence). The CDR3 has 17 residues. V was clipped by 5 bases and J by 4 bases; unmatched bases: 14. The CDR3 coding sequence is TGTGCCAGCAGTCTTACAGGGGGCGCGGGGTGGGGCTATGGCTACACCTTC. Encoded protein: CASSLTGGAGWGYGYTF.

As DNA, the CDR3 is TGTGCCAGCAGCTTAGTGGGCAGGGGGAACACTGAAGCTTTCTTT. Its protein product is CASSLVGRGNTEAFF. This chain joins TRBV11-3 and TRBJ1-1, with TRBD1 as a possible D gene (6 bases). Trimming took off 1 base at V and 1 base at J, with 10 bases between the two ends. CDR3 length equals 15 residues. The germline V gene encodes CDR1 SGHNT and CDR2 YENEEA. The variable domain in full, with the rest retrieved from reference TRBV11-3 and TRBJ1-1, is EAGVVQSPRYKIIEKKQPVAFWCNPISGHNTLYWYLQNLGQGPELLIRYENEEAVDDSQLPKDRFSAERLKGVDSTLKIQPAELGDSAVYLCASSLVGRGNTEAFFGQGTRLTVV.

The chain carries TRBV11-3 and TRBJ2-7, with 9 bases identical to TRBD1. CDR1 is SGHNT and CDR2 is YENEEA in the germline V gene. CDR3 length: 15 amino acids. Germline trimming cut 5 bases from V and 5 bases from J; bases unmatched to any gene: 10. CDR3 sequence reads: CASSTLQGAGDEQYF. The CDR3 DNA reads TGTGCCAGCAGCACCCTACAGGGGGCGGGGGACGAGCAGTACTTC.

This chain connects TRBV9 to TRBJ2-3; 10 bases fit TRBD2. The CDR3 length is 18 residues. The germline V gene encodes CDR1 SGDLS and CDR2 YYNGEE. J lost 0 bases, V lost 3 bases, and 10 bases had no gene match. In nucleotides, the CDR3 is TGTGCCAGCAGCGCTCAAAAGGGACTAGCGACTAGCACAGATACGCAGTATTTT. It yields the protein CASSAQKGLATSTDTQYF.

V and J are TRBV11-2 and TRBJ2-2; the match to TRBD1 covers 9 bases. The CDR3 spans 16 residues. Trimming cost V 6 bases and J 1 base; bases outside gene matches: 6. Germline CDR1 reads SGHAT; CDR2 reads FQNNGV. The CDR3 reads CASRFGQGRNTGELFF. The CDR3 region has the DNA TGTGCCAGCAGATTTGGACAGGGGAGGAACACCGGGGAGCTGTTTTTT.

J is TRBJ2-5 and V is TRBV9; 9 positions agree with TRBD2. The V gene end was trimmed by 2 bases and the J gene end by 3 bases; junction bases not matched to a gene: 11. The CDR3 length is 17 residues. Germline values: CDR1 SGDLS, CDR2 YYNGEE. The CDR3 sequence is CASSVTLAGSGKETQYF. CDR3 coding DNA: TGTGCCAGCAGCGTGACTCTAGCGGGAAGCGGGAAAGAGACCCAGTACTTC.

This clone was detected once. The V gene is TRBV11-2, the J gene TRBJ2-7, with a possible D match to TRBD1 (5 bases). CDR1 is SGHAT, CDR2 FQNNGV, per germline. There are 15 residues in the CDR3. Between the trimmed V and J ends, which lost 5 bases and 0 bases, there was a span of 14 bases. CDR3 coding DNA: TGTGCCAGCAGCAGAACTCCCAGGGACTCCTACGAGCAGTACTTC. As protein: CASSRTPRDSYEQYF.

The CDR3 DNA is TGTGCCAGTAGCTCATACTCCGGACAGGGCTTCTACAATGAGCAGTTCTTC. It codes for CASSSYSGQGFYNEQFF. This chain uses TRBV19 with TRBJ2-1; 8 bases match TRBD1. The V and J ends lost 6 bases and 3 bases, in that order; junction bases with no gene match: 13. The CDR3 extends over 17 amino acids. Germline V gene data show CDR1 as LNHDA and CDR2 as SQIVND (reference sequence).

This chain joins TRBV2 and TRBJ1-1; D call uncertain. The CDR3 consists of 13 residues. Germline values: CDR1 SNHLY, CDR2 FYNNEI. Trimming stripped 5 bases from V and 1 base from J, with 8 bases between. The CDR3 nucleotides are TGTGCCAGCAGTATACAGAAGAACACTGAAGCTTTCTTT. As protein: CASSIQKNTEAFF.

V usage is TRBV19 and J usage is TRBJ2-7; D uncertain. CDR3 size: 13 residues. With 5 bases removed from V and 8 bases from J, the gap between germline ends came to 16 bases. Germline V gene lookup returns CDR1 LNHDA and CDR2 SQIVND (reference sequence). The CDR3 is CASSAGSLIKQYF. The DNA for the CDR3 is TGTGCCAGTAGTGCCGGGTCTCTTATCAAGCAGTACTTC.

The V gene is TRBV10-3, the J gene TRBJ2-3; 8 positions agree with TRBD2. The CDR3 spans 16 residues. Germline V gene data show CDR1 as ENHRY and CDR2 as SYGVKD. The J segment lost 5 bases and the V segment lost 2 bases, leaving 9 bases of the junction unmatched. CDR3: CAISENLAGERDTQYF. The CDR3 bases are TGTGCCATCAGTGAGAACCTAGCGGGCGAAAGAGATACGCAGTATTTT.

V usage is TRBV5-1 and J usage is TRBJ1-2, with D hard to call. Germline V gives CDR1 SGHRS, CDR2 YFSETQ. Trimming stripped 0 bases from V and 3 bases from J, with 6 bases between. CDR3 length: 13 amino acids. As DNA, the CDR3 is TGCGCCAGCAGCTTGGTGGCAGACTATGGCTACACCTTC. Its protein is CASSLVADYGYTF. The full variable domain, its missing parts supplied by reference TRBV5-1 and TRBJ1-2, is KAGVTQTPRYLIKTRGQQVTLSCSPISGHRSVSWYQQTPGQGLQFLFEYFSETQRNKGNFPGRFSGRQFSNSRSEMNVSTLELGDSALYLCASSLVADYGYTFGSGTRLTVV.

The chain carries TRBV7-2 and TRBJ2-4, with 7 nucleotides matching TRBD1. V shed 5 bases and J 0 bases; nucleotides not matched to a gene: 13. CDR3 size: 18 residues. Per the germline V gene, CDR1 is SGHTA and CDR2 is FQGNSA. The CDR3 region has the DNA TGTGCCAGCAGCCCTGGGACAGCGAGAAGTCTAGCCAAAAACATTCAGTACTTC. The encoded protein is CASSPGTARSLAKNIQYF. Supplemented by reference TRBV7-2 and TRBJ2-4, the full variable domain reads GAGVSQSPSNKVTEKGKDVELRCDPISGHTALYWYRQSLGQGLEFLIYFQGNSAPDKSGLPSDRFSAERTGGSVSTLTIQRTQQEDSAVYLCASSPGTARSLAKNIQYFGAGTRLSVL.

The chain has TRBV10-3 and TRBJ1-5, with D perhaps matching TRBD1 (6 bases). This CDR3 contains 15 residues. The germline gives CDR1 ENHRY, CDR2 SYGVKD. V was shortened by 6 bases and J by 1 base, with 13 bases between the two germline ends. The CDR3 sequence: CAISTGTGSNQPQHF. The DNA for the CDR3 is TGTGCCATCAGCACAGGAACAGGGAGCAATCAGCCCCAGCATTTT.

Only one count was recorded for this clone. The chain is built from TRBV7-2 and TRBJ2-1; TRBD1 might be the D (5 bases). The CDR3 extends over 13 amino acids. Germline CDR1 SGHTA, CDR2 FQGNSA. The germline V and J ends were trimmed by 3 bases and 10 bases, with 13 bases remaining between them. The CDR3, as DNA: TGTGCCAGCAGCTTCCAATACCGACAGGAGCAGTTCTTC. Its translation: CASSFQYRQEQFF. Together with reference TRBV7-2 and TRBJ2-1, the CDR3 gives the full variable domain: GAGVSQSPSNKVTEKGKDVELRCDPISGHTALYWYRQSLGQGLEFLIYFQGNSAPDKSGLPSDRFSAERTGGSVSTLTIQRTQQEDSAVYLCASSFQYRQEQFFGPGTRLTVL.